Each of the 12 T cell receptor beta chains below was sequenced from the same sample in a study of blood T cell repertoires in COVID-19. The method was immunoSEQ multiplex PCR; TCRdb's version includes in-frame clones alone and lacks a portion of them. The sample records over 150,000 clones, around 81% being singletons. Sequencing was done on a sample of peripheral blood. Receptors originate from a man between 70 and 80 years old with active or convalescent COVID-19.

This chain links TRBV3-1 (or the pseudogene TRBV3-2) with TRBJ1-3; no clear D gene. The CDR3 contains 13 residues. Germline lookup yields CDR1 LGHDT and CDR2 YNNKEL (reference sequence). V shed 7 bases and J shed 0 bases, with 7 bases lying between them. The CDR3 nucleotides are TGTGCCAGCATCGGGAACTCTGGAAACACCATATATTTT. It translates to CASIGNSGNTIYF.

This clone appeared once. This chain links TRBV6-5 with TRBJ1-5, with D hard to call. Germline V gene data show CDR1 as MNHEY and CDR2 as SVGAGI. Trimming left V 0 bases short and J 7 bases short, with 13 bases between. The CDR3 consists of 15 residues. The CDR3 is CASSYSRAQSQPQHF. The CDR3, as DNA: TGTGCCAGCAGTTACTCGAGGGCCCAATCCCAGCCCCAGCATTTT.

The J gene is TRBJ2-7, the V gene TRBV27, with 7 bases aligning to TRBD1. Losses at the gene ends were 5 bases for V and 3 bases for J; bases not matched to a gene: 1. The CDR3 is 12 residues long. Germline V gives CDR1 MNHEY, CDR2 SMNVEV (reference sequence). DNA of the CDR3: TGTGCCAGCAGTCGACAGGGCTACGAGCAGTACTTC. Amino acids: CASSRQGYEQYF.

The chain employs TRBV7-9 and TRBJ1-2, with 7 bases that match TRBD1. Germline V gives CDR1 SEHNR, CDR2 FQNEAQ (reference sequence). The CDR3 contains 15 residues. V shed 1 base, J shed 4 bases, and the junction held 6 bases outside the gene matches. The CDR3 bases are TGTGCCAGCAGCTTAGAGGACAGGAGCTTCTATGGCTACACCTTC. It codes for CASSLEDRSFYGYTF.

The chain employs TRBV5-1 and TRBJ1-2; the match to TRBD1 covers 9 bases. Germline trimming cut 4 bases from V and 3 bases from J; bases unmatched to any gene: 7. The CDR3 length is 15 residues. CDR1 SGHRS and CDR2 YFSETQ come from the germline V gene. In nucleotides, the CDR3 is TGCGCCAGCAGCCCCGGACAGGGGCCCTACTATGGCTACACCTTC. The encoded protein is CASSPGQGPYYGYTF.

The chain employs TRBV5-1 and TRBJ2-3; 13 bases agree with TRBD2. Germline CDR1 and CDR2: SGHRS and YFSETQ. The CDR3 extends over 18 amino acids. With V trimmed by 4 bases and J by 3 bases, 11 bases remained unmatched. CDR3 loop: CASSPTGRTSGRTDTQYF. The CDR3 DNA reads TGCGCCAGCAGCCCGACTGGGCGGACTAGCGGGAGAACAGATACGCAGTATTTT.

The rearrangement joins TRBV7-9 to TRBJ2-5; possible D gene TRBD2, 5 bases. Looked up from germline, CDR1 is SEHNR and CDR2 is FQNEAQ (reference sequence). Trimming stripped 3 bases from V and 7 bases from J, with 15 bases between. CDR3 length: 14 residues. The CDR3 bases are TGTGCCAGCAGCTTGGCGGACCCTCGGGGGACCCAGTACTTC. It translates to CASSLADPRGTQYF.

The J gene is TRBJ1-2, the V gene TRBV30; tentative D call: TRBD1 (6 bases). CDR1 and CDR2 (germline): GTSNPN, SVGIG (reference sequence). This CDR3 is built from 13 residues. The V end lost 2 bases, the J end lost 6 bases, and 13 bases lay between the germline ends. The DNA for the CDR3 is TGTGCCTGGAGTTGGGGGACAAGTGATGGCTACACCTTC. This gives the protein CAWSWGTSDGYTF.

The chain couples TRBV15 to TRBJ2-7; a possible D gene is TRBD2 (5 bases). CDR1 is LNHNV, CDR2 YYDKDF, per germline (reference sequence). The germline V and J ends were trimmed by 0 bases and 2 bases, with 11 bases remaining between them. The CDR3 has 15 amino acids. CDR3 in DNA: TGTGCCACCAGCAGAGAACCGACTACCCCCTACGAGCAGTACTTC. Its translation: CATSREPTTPYEQYF. Variable domain in full (rest from reference TRBV15 and TRBJ2-7): DAMVIQNPRYQVTQFGKPVTLSCSQTLNHNVMYWYQQKSSQAPKLLFHYYDKDFNNEADTPDNFQSRRPNTSFCFLDIRSPGLGDTAMYLCATSREPTTPYEQYFGPGTRLTVT.

The chain joins TRBV29-1 to TRBJ2-7, with D perhaps TRBD2 (7 bases). V lost 4 bases and J 5 bases, leaving 21 bases between the germline ends. This CDR3 contains 15 residues. The germline V gene has CDR1 SQVTM and CDR2 ANQGSEA. Here the CDR3 DNA reads TGCAGCGTTGCCTTGATCGGGGGGCAGAGGGACGAGCAGTACTTC. Residues: CSVALIGGQRDEQYF.

The DNA of the CDR3 is TGTGCCAGCAGTTTAGTAGTAAACTATGGCTACACCTTC. Amino acid sequence: CASSLVVNYGYTF. V gene TRBV12-3 or TRBV12-4 combines with J gene TRBJ1-2, with no clear D. The CDR3 covers 13 residues. Trimming stripped 1 base from V and 2 bases from J, with 5 bases between.

J is TRBJ2-4 and V is TRBV29-1; possible D gene TRBD2, 6 bases. Germline V gene data show CDR1 as SQVTM and CDR2 as ANQGSEA. The CDR3 is 14 residues long. Trimming took off 5 bases at V and 0 bases at J, with 11 bases between the two ends. The CDR3 loop reads CSVRGSGAKNIQYF. The CDR3 DNA reads as TGCAGCGTTCGAGGTAGCGGAGCCAAAAACATTCAGTACTTC.